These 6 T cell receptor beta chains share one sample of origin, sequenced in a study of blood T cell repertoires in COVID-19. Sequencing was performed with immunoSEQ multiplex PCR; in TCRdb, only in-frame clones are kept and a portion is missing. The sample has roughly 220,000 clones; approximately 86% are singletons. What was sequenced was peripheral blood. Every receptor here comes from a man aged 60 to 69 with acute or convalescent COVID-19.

CDR3 sequence (DNA): TGTGCCAGCAGACAGCGGGGGGGCCAGGCCAAAAACATTCAGTACTTC. Translation gives CASRQRGGQAKNIQYF. J is TRBJ2-4 and V is TRBV7-2; 10 positions agree with TRBD2. V was pared by 6 bases and J by 1 base, with 6 bases of the junction left unmatched. CDR1 and CDR2 from the germline V gene are SGHTA and FQGNSA. The CDR3 consists of 16 residues.

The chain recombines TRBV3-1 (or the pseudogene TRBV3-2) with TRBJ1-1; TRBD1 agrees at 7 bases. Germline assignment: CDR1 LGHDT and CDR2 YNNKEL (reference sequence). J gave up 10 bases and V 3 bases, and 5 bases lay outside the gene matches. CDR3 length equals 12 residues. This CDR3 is CASSQRTGRAFF. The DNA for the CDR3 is TGTGCCAGCAGCCAGCGGACAGGACGAGCTTTCTTT.

In DNA, the CDR3 is TGTGCCATCGGCGGGTCCAGAGGGACTAGCGGGACCCAAGAGACCCAGTACTTC. This gives the protein CAIGGSRGTSGTQETQYF. The V gene is TRBV2, the J gene TRBJ2-5; 13 nucleotides line up with TRBD2. Germline V lookup: CDR1 SNHLY, CDR2 FYNNEI. J lost 1 base, V lost 10 bases, and 15 bases had no gene match. This CDR3 is built from 18 residues. Filled out from reference TRBV2 and TRBJ2-5, the complete variable domain reads EPEVTQTPSHQVTQMGQEVILRCVPISNHLYFYWYRQILGQKVEFLVSFYNNEISEKSEIFDDQFSVERPDGSNFTLKIRSTKLEDSAMYFCAIGGSRGTSGTQETQYFGPGTRLLVL.

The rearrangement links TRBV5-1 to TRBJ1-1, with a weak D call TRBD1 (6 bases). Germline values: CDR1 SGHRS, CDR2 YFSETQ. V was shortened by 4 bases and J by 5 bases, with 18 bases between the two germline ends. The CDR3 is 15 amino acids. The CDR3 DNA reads TGCGCCAGCAGCCCAACAGGGAAAGGGGGAACTGAAGCTTTCTTT. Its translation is CASSPTGKGGTEAFF.

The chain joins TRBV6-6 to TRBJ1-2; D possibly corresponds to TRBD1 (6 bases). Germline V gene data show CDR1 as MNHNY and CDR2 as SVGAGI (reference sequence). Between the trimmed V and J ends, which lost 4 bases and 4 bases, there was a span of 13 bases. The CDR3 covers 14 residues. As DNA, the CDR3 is TGTGCCAGCAGTTTGGGGGCAGCTACCTATGGCTACACCTTC. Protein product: CASSLGAATYGYTF.

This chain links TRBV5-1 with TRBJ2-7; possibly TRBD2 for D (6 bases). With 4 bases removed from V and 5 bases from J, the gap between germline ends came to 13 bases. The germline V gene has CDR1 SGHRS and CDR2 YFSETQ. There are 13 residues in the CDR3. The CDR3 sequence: CASSGGKRNEQYF. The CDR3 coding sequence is TGCGCCAGCAGCGGGGGGAAAAGGAACGAGCAGTACTTC.